Listed below are T cell receptor beta chains from one sample, sequenced in a study of T cells after yellow fever vaccination. TCRdb re-called the 5' RACE reads with MiXCR, one entry per CDR3 protein. This sample carries some 240,000 distinct CDR3 sequences, about 5.2% of them seen once, and the ten largest clones take 2.5% to 4%. Specimen: CD4+ T cells sorted from PBMCs, collected on the day of the yellow fever booster vaccination. All receptors derive from a young man who received the YFV17D yellow fever vaccine. Each CDR3 is given with its conserved first and last residue. A D gene is named only where the DNA matches it firmly. Clone size, where shown, is once, few, many, or a class for clones that have expanded.

>.|TRBV15|TRBJ1-4|TRBD1
TGTGCCACCAGAAGAGAGACAGGGGGAAATGAAAAACTGTTTTTT
CATRRETGGNEKLFF
>few|TRBV5-4|TRBJ2-3|.
TGTGCCAGCAGCCCGGCCAGCCAAAGCACAGATACGCAGTATTTT
CASSPASQSTDTQYF
>many|TRBV7-8|TRBJ1-2|.
TGTGCCAGCAGCTTAGGGACAGCCTATGGCTACACCTTC
CASSLGTAYGYTF
>.|TRBV29-1|TRBJ2-1|.
TGCAGCGCCGGGGGCACCAATTACAATGAGCAGTTCTTC
CSAGGTNYNEQFF
>few|TRBV7-9|TRBJ1-2|.
TGTGCCAGCACTCTAGCGGGAGCTGAAGGCTACACCTTC
CASTLAGAEGYTF
>.|TRBV9|TRBJ1-6|.
TGTGCCAGCAGCGTTGGGACGGGGAATTCACCCCTCCACTTT
CASSVGTGNSPLHF
>many|TRBV20-1|TRBJ2-3|TRBD1
TGCAGTCCAGGGGGTACGAGCACAGATACGCAGTATTTT
CSPGGTSTDTQYF
>.|TRBV4-1|TRBJ2-7|.
TGCGCCAGCAGCCAAGTCGTCGGACAGCCTCGTTCCTACGAGCAGTACTTC
CASSQVVGQPRSYEQYF
>few|TRBV5-1|TRBJ1-1|.
TGCGCCAGCAGGTATGCATCGAACACTGAAGCTTTCTTT
CASRYASNTEAFF
>.|TRBV5-4|TRBJ1-1|.
TGTGCCAGCAGCTTGTTTTCCATGAACACTGAAGCTTTCTTT
CASSLFSMNTEAFF
>many|TRBV28|TRBJ2-5|.
TGTGCCAGCAGTTCGGGACAACAAGAGACCCAGTACTTC
CASSSGQQETQYF
>many|TRBV6-1|TRBJ2-3|TRBD2
TGTGCCAGCAGGGTAGCGGGGGCCGGATCAGATACGCAGTATTTT
CASRVAGAGSDTQYF
>few|TRBV5-5|TRBJ2-1|TRBD1
TGTGCCAGCAGCTTGGATGACAGGGTCAATGAGCAGTTCTTC
CASSLDDRVNEQFF
>.|TRBV30|TRBJ2-3|.
TGTGCCTGGAGTGTCCAGCGGAACACAGATACGCAGTATTTT
CAWSVQRNTDTQYF
>few|TRBV6-1|TRBJ1-2|.
TGTGCCAGCAGTGAACATGATGGCTACACCTTC
CASSEHDGYTF
>few|TRBV5-1|TRBJ1-2|.
TGCGCCAGCAGCCCGGAGACAGATCGCTATGGCTACACCTTC
CASSPETDRYGYTF
>many|TRBV4-3|TRBJ2-2|.
TGCGCCAGCAGCCAAGAAGCCAGGCATTACACCGGGGAGCTGTTTTTT
CASSQEARHYTGELFF
>many|TRBV5-1|TRBJ2-1|.
TGCGCCAGCAGCTTTGCCGGGAGAATTTTCCATGAGCAGTTCTTC
CASSFAGRIFHEQFF
>many|TRBV11-2|TRBJ2-5|.
TGTGCCAGCAGCTCACAGCCGGTGGAGACCCAGTACTTC
CASSSQPVETQYF
>few|TRBV7-3|TRBJ1-1|.
TGTGCCAGCAGCGTAAATCCTGACACTGAAGCTTTCTTT
CASSVNPDTEAFF
>.|TRBV4-3|TRBJ2-7|.
TGCGCCAGCGCCCAGGAGGACAGTCCGACGGAAATCTACGAGCAGTACTTC
CASAQEDSPTEIYEQYF
>many|TRBV3-1|TRBJ2-2|.
TGTGCCAGCAGCCACGCCAGGGGACTTGGTTCGCACACCGGGGAGCTGTTTTTT
CASSHARGLGSHTGELFF
>.|TRBV6-1|TRBJ2-5|.
TGTGCCAGCAGTGGGAACCCCAGGGGCCAAGAGACCCAGTACTTC
CASSGNPRGQETQYF
>few|TRBV25-1|TRBJ2-4|TRBD1
TGTGCCAGCAGTACCCAAAACAGGGGCCTCGCCAAAAACATTCAGTACTTC
CASSTQNRGLAKNIQYF
>many|TRBV12-3/TRBV12-4|TRBJ2-2|.
TGTGCCAGCAGCGCGCAGTTGGCGGGGAACACCGGGGAGCTGTTTTTT
CASSAQLAGNTGELFF
>few|TRBV5-5|TRBJ1-5|TRBD1
TGTGCCAGCAGCCTTCAGGAGACAGGGATTTATAGCAATCAGCCCCAGCATTTT
CASSLQETGIYSNQPQHF
>many|TRBV20-1|TRBJ2-1|.
TGCAGTGCTAGAGATCCCACCGCGAATGAGCAGTTCTTC
CSARDPTANEQFF
>.|TRBV6-2/TRBV6-3|TRBJ2-3|.
TGTGCCAGCAGTTGGGGGAGTGGGGCAGATACGCAGTATTTT
CASSWGSGADTQYF
>.|TRBV5-1|TRBJ1-2|.
TGCGCCAGCAGCTTGGTCGCAGGGAACTATGGCTACACCTTC
CASSLVAGNYGYTF
>.|TRBV5-6|TRBJ2-5|TRBD2
TGTGCCAGCAGCTTGTGGGCGGGGGGCCGGGTTTTGTCGATAGAGACCCAGTACTTC
CASSLWAGGRVLSIETQYF
>many|TRBV7-2|TRBJ2-5|TRBD2
TGTGCCAGCAGCACCGGACTAGGGTGGGAGACCCAGTACTTC
CASSTGLGWETQYF
>few|TRBV5-1|TRBJ1-1|TRBD1
TGCGCCAGCACCCCGACAGGGGCAAACACTGAAGCTTTCTTT
CASTPTGANTEAFF
>.|TRBV4-2|TRBJ2-1|.
TGTGCCAGCAGCCAAGGGCCCGTGAATTACAATGAGCAGTTCTTC
CASSQGPVNYNEQFF